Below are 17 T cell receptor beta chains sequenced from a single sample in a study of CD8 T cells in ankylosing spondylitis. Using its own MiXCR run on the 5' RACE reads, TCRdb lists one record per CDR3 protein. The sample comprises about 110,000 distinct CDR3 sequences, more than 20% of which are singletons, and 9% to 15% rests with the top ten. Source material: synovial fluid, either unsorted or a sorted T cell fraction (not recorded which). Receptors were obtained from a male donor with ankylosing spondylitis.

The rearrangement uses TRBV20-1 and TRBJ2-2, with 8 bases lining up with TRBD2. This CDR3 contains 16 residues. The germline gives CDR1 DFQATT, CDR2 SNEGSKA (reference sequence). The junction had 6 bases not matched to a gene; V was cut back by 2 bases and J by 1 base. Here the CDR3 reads CSARLREAGNTGELFF. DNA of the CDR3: TGCAGTGCTAGACTGCGGGAGGCCGGGAACACCGGGGAGCTGTTTTTT.

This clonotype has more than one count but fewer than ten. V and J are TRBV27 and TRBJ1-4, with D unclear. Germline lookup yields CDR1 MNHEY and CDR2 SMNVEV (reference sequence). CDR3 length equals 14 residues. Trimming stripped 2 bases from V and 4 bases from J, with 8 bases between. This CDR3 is CASSLRVYNEKLFF. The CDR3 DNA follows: TGTGCCAGCAGTTTACGGGTCTATAATGAAAAACTGTTTTTT.

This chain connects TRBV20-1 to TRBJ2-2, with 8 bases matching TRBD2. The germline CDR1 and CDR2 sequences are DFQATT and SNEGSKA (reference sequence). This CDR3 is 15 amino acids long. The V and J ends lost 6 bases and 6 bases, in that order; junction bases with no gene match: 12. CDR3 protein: CSAPAGGRLSGELFF. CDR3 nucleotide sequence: TGCAGTGCGCCCGCCGGCGGGAGGTTGTCCGGGGAGCTGTTTTTT.

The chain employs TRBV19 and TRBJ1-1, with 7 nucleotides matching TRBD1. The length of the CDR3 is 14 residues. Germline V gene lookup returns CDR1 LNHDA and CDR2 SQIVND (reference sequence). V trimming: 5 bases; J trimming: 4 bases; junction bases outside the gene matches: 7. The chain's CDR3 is CASSPGDRTTEAFF. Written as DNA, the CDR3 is TGTGCCAGTAGTCCGGGGGACAGAACCACTGAAGCTTTCTTT.

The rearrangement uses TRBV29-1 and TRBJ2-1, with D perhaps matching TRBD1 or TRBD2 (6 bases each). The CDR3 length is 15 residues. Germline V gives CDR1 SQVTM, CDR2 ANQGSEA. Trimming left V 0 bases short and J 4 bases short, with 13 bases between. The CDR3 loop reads CSVEDRGGGYNEQFF. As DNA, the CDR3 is TGCAGCGTTGAAGATCGAGGAGGGGGGTACAATGAGCAGTTCTTC.

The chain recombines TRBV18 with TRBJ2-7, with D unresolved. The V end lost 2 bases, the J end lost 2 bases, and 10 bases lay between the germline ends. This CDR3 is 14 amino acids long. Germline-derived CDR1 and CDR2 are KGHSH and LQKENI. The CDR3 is CASSPWQEPYEQYF. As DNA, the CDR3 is TGTGCCAGCTCACCATGGCAGGAACCCTACGAGCAGTACTTC.

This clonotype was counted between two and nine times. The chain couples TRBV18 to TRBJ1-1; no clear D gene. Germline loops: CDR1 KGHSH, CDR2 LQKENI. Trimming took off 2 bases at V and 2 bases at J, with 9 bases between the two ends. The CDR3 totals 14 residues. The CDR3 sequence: CASSPASRNTEAFF. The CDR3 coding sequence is TGTGCCAGCTCACCAGCCAGCCGAAACACTGAAGCTTTCTTT.

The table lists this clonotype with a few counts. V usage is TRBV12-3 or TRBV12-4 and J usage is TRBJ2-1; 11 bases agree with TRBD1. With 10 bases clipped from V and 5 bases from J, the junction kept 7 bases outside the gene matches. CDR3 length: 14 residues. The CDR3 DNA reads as TGTGCCACAGAGGACAGGGGGCTGGACAATGAGCAGTTCTTC. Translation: CATEDRGLDNEQFF.

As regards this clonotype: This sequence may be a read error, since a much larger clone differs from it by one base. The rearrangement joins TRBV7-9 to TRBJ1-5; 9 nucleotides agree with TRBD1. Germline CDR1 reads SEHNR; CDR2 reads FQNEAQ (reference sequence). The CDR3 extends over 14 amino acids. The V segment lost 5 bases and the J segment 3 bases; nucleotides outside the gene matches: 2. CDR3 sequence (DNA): TGTGCCAGCAGCCGGACAGGGGACAATCAGCCCCAGCATTTT. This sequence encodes CASSRTGDNQPQHF.

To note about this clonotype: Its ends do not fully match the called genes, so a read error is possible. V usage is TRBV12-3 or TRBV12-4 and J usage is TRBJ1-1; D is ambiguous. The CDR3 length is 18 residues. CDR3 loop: CACSFIRLGKGPNTEAFF. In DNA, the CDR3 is TGTGCCTGCAGTTTTATCAGGTTGGGGAAGGGCCCGAACACTGAAGCTTTCTTT.

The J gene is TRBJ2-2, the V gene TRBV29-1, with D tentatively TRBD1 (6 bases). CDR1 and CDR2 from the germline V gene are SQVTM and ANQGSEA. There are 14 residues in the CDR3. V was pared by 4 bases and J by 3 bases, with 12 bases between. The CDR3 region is CSVVGQPDTGELFF. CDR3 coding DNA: TGCAGCGTTGTAGGACAGCCGGACACCGGGGAGCTGTTTTTT.

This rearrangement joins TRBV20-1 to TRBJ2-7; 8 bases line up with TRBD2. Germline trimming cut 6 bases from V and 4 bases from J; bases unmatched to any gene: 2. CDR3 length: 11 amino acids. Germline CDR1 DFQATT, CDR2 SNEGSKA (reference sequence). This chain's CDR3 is CSAREGYEQYV. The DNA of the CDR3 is TGCAGTGCCCGGGAGGGGTACGAGCAGTACGTC.

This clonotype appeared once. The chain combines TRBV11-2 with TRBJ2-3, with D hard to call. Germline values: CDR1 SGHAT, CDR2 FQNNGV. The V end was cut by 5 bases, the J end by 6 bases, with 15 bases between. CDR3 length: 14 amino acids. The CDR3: CASSPVGLRDTQYF. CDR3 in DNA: TGTGCCAGCAGCCCAGTGGGCCTTCGGGATACGCAGTATTTT.

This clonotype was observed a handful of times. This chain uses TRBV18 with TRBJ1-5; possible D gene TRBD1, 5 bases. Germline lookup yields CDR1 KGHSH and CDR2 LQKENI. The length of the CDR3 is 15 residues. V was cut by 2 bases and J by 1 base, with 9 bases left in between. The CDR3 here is CASSPGQGSNQPQHF. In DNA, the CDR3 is TGTGCCAGCTCACCAGGGCAGGGAAGCAATCAGCCCCAGCATTTT.

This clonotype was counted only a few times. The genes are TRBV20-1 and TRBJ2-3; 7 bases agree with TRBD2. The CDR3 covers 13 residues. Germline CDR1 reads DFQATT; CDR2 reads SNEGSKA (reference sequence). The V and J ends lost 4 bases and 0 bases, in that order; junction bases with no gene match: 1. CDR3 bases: TGCAGTGCTAATAGCGGGAGCACAGATACGCAGTATTTT. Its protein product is CSANSGSTDTQYF.

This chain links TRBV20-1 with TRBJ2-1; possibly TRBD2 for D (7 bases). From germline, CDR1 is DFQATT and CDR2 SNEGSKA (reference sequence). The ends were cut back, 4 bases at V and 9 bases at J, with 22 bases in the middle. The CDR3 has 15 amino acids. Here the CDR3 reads CSATLEGGGSSEQFF. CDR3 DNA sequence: TGCAGTGCTACGCTCGAGGGGGGCGGGAGTTCTGAGCAGTTCTTC.

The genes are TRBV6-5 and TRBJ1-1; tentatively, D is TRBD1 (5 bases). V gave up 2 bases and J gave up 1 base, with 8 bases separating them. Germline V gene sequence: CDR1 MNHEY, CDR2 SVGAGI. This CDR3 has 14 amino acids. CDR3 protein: CASSYRGGNTEAFF. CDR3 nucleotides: TGTGCCAGCAGTTACAGGGGTGGGAACACTGAAGCTTTCTTT.